This T cell receptor (beta chain) was obtained from a study of T cells expressing NK-cell markers. About the study: Each TCR beta repertoire originated in sorted T cells that were CD3+CD56+NKG2C+, CD3+CD56+NKG2C- or CD3+CD56-NKG2C+. Study results and caveats: The HCMV specificity of the expanded NKG2C+ T cell clones stayed unresolved. Leadership of the CD3+CD56-NKG2C+ fraction also belonged to these clonotypes in a handful of donors.

Regarding this clonotype: What it binds is not known.

As the method of synthesis, 5'RACE template switching with UMIs yielded TCR beta cDNA. TCRdb reworked the 5' RACE reads into one entry per CDR3 protein, no DNA. Found here are 500,000 to 700,000 distinct CDR3 sequences; the top ten clones hold 3% to 4.5%. The CDR3 totals 15 residues. Germline V gene lookup returns CDR1 SGHKS and CDR2 YYEKEE (reference sequence). The J gene is TRBJ2-7, the V gene TRBV5-5; TCRdb returns TRBD2, unconfirmable since there is no DNA. Input material: blood T cells: a sorted CD56 or NKG2C T cell subset, CD4+ or CD8+ T cells, or bulk PBMC T cells (not recorded which). The receptor's source is a man in his late teens or twenties in good health. CDR3 region: CASSLTSGSANEQYF. Combining the CDR3 with reference TRBV5-5 and TRBJ2-7 gives the whole variable domain DAGVTQSPTHLIKTRGQQVTLRCSPISGHKSVSWYQQVLGQGPQFIFQYYEKEERGRGNFPDRFSARQFPNYSSELNVNALLLGDSALYLCASSLTSGSANEQYFGPGTRLTVT.